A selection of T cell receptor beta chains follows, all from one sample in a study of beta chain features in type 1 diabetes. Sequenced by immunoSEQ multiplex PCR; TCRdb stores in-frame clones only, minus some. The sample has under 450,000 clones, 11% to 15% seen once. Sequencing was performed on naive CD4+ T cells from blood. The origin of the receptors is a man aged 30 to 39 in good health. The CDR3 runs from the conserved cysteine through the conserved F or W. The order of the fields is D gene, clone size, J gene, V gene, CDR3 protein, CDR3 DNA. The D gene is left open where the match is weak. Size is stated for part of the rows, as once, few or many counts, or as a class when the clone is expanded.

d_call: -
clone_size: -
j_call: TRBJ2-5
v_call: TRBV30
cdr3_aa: CAYQWSSGVRRTQYF
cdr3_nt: TGTGCCTACCAGTGGTCGAGTGGGGTAAGGAGGACCCAGTACTTC

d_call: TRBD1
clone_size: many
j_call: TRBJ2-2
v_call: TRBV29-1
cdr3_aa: CSVKTGSTGELFF
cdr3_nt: TGCAGCGTTAAGACAGGGTCCACCGGGGAGCTGTTTTTT

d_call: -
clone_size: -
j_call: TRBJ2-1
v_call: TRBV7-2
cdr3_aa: CASSLTPYNEQFF
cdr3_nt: TGTGCCAGCAGCTTAACCCCATACAATGAGCAGTTCTTC

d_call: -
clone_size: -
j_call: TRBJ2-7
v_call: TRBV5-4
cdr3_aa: CASSSGRDSYEQYF
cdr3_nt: TGTGCCAGCAGCTCAGGACGGGACTCCTACGAGCAGTACTTC

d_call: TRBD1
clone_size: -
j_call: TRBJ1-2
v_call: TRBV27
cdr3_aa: CASSLTGADNYGYTF
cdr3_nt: TGTGCCAGCAGTTTGACAGGGGCCGATAACTATGGCTACACCTTC

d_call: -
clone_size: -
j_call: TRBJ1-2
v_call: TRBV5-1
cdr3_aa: CASRPRQASYGYTF
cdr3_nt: TGCGCCAGCAGACCGCGACAGGCGAGCTATGGCTACACCTTC

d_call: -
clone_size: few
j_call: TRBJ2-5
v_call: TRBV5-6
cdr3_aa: CASSSLGETQYF
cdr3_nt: TGTGCCAGCAGCTCTCTAGGGGAGACCCAGTACTTC

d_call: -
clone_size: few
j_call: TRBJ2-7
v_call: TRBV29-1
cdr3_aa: CSARDKSSYEQYF
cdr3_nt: TGCAGCGCACGGGACAAAAGCTCCTACGAGCAGTACTTC

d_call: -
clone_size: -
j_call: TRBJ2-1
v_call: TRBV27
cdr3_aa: CASRRGVTSSYNEQFF
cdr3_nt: TGTGCCAGCAGGCGTGGGGTAACGAGCTCCTACAATGAGCAGTTCTTC

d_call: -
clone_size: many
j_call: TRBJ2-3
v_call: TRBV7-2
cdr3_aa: CAIDVRYTQYF
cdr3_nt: TGTGCCATCGACGTAAGATATACGCAGTATTTT

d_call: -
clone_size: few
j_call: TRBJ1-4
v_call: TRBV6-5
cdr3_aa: CASSLARANEKLFF
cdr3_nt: TGTGCCAGCAGCCTCGCCAGGGCTAATGAAAAACTGTTTTTT

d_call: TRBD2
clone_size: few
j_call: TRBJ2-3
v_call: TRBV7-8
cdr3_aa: CASSPLAGPNTQYF
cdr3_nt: TGTGCCAGCAGCCCGTTAGCGGGTCCTAATACGCAGTATTTT

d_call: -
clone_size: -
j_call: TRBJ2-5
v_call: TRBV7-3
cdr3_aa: CASSSQPLETQYF
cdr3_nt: TGTGCCAGCAGCTCCCAACCTCTGGAGACCCAGTACTTC

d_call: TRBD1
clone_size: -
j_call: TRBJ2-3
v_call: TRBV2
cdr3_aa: CASRGQGPAYTQYF
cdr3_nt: TGTGCCAGCAGGGGACAGGGGCCAGCTTACACGCAGTATTTT

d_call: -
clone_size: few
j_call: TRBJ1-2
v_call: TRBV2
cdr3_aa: CAGMETWSYTF
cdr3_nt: TGTGCCGGAATGGAGACGTGGAGCTACACCTTC

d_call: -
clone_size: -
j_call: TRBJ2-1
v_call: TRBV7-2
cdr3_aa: CASSSVTGFYNEQFF
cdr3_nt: TGTGCCAGCAGCTCCGTTACAGGGTTCTACAATGAGCAGTTCTTC

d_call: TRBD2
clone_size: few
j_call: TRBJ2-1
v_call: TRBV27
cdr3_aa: CASRSGRPYNEQFF
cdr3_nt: TGTGCCAGCAGGAGCGGGAGGCCCTACAATGAGCAGTTCTTC

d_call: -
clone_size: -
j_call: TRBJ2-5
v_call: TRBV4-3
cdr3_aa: CASSQDLAGWETQYF
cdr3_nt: TGCGCCAGCAGCCAAGATCTGGCAGGGTGGGAGACCCAGTACTTC

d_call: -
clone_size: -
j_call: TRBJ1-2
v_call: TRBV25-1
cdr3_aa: CASTDSGYGYTF
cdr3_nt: TGTGCCAGCACCGACAGCGGGTATGGCTACACCTTC

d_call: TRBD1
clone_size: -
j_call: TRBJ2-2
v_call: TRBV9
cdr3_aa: CASSVSGGGGELFF
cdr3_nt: TGTGCCAGCAGCGTGTCAGGGGGCGGCGGGGAGCTGTTTTTT

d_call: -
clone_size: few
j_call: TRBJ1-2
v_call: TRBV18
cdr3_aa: CASSTREFYGYTF
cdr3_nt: TGTGCCAGCTCAACGAGGGAGTTCTATGGCTACACCTTC

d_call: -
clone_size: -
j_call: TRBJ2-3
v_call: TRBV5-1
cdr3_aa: CASSLVGQATDTQYF
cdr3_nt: TGCGCCAGCAGCTTGGTGGGACAAGCCACAGATACGCAGTATTTT

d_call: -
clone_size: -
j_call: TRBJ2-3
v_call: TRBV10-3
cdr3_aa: CAISDLDSGTDTQYF
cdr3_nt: TGTGCCATCAGTGACCTAGACTCCGGCACAGATACGCAGTATTTT

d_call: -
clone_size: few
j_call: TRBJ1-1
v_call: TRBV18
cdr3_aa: CASSPAGWDGTEAFF
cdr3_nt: TGTGCCAGCTCACCTGCAGGCTGGGATGGCACTGAAGCTTTCTTT

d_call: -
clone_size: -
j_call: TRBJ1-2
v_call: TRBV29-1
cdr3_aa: CSTRGPYGYTF
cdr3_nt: TGCAGCACTCGAGGGCCATATGGCTACACCTTC

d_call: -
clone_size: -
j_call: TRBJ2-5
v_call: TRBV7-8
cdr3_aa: CAIVKGWGETQYF
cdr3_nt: TGTGCCATTGTAAAGGGGTGGGGAGAGACCCAGTACTTC

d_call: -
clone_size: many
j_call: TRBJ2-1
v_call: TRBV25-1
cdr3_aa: CASSEGMNEQFF
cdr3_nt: TGTGCCAGCAGCGAGGGGATGAATGAGCAGTTCTTC

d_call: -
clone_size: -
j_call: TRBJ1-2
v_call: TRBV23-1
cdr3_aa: CASSQSPAPGYGYTF
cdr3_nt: TGCGCCAGCAGTCAATCTCCCGCCCCCGGCTATGGCTACACCTTC

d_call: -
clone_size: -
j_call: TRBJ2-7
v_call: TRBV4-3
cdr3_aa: CASSQIMTGITYEQYF
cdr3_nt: TGCGCCAGCAGCCAAATAATGACAGGAATTACCTACGAGCAGTACTTC

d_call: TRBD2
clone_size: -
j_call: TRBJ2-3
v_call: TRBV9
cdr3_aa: CASSADPTSGHFPSSTDTQYF
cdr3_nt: TGTGCCAGCAGCGCGGACCCCACTAGCGGGCATTTTCCTTCTAGCACAGATACGCAGTATTTT

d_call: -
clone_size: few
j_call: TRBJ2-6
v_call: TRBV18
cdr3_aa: CASSPLIRASGANVLTF
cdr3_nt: TGTGCCAGCTCACCGCTAATCAGGGCCTCTGGGGCCAACGTCCTGACTTTC

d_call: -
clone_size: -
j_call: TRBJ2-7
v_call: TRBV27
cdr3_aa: CASSWVRDGTEQYF
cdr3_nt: TGTGCCAGCAGTTGGGTCCGGGATGGGACCGAGCAGTACTTC

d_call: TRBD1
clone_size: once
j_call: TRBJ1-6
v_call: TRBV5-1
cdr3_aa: CASSSLTGIGNSPLHF
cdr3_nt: TGCGCCAGCAGCTCACTGACAGGGATCGGTAATTCACCCCTCCACTTT